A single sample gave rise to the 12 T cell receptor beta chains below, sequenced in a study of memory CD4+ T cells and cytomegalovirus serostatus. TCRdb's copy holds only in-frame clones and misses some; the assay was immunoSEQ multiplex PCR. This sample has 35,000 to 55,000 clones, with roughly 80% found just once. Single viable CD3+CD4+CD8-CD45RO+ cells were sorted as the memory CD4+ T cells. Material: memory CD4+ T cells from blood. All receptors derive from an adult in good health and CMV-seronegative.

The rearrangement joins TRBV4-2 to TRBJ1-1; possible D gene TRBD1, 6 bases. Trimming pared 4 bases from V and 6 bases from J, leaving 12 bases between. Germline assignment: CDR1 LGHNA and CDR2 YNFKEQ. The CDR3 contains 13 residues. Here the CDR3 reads CASSPQGLAEAFF. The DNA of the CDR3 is TGTGCCAGCAGCCCACAGGGATTGGCTGAAGCTTTCTTT.

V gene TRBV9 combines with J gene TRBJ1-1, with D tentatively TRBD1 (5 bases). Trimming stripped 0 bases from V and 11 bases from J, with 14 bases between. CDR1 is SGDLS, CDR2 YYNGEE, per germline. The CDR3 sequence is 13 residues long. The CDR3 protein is CASSVAGGSVAFF. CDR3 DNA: TGTGCCAGCAGCGTAGCGGGGGGGAGTGTGGCTTTCTTT.

CDR3 loop: CASSLRQISSYNEQFF. The CDR3 DNA reads as TGTGCCAGCAGCCTGAGACAGATTAGCTCCTACAATGAGCAGTTCTTC. This chain links TRBV7-2 with TRBJ2-1; the D gene is possibly TRBD1 (5 bases). The V end lost 5 bases, the J end lost 0 bases, and 14 bases lay between the germline ends. CDR1 SGHTA and CDR2 FQGNSA come from the germline V gene. This CDR3 is built from 16 residues. Combining the CDR3 with reference TRBV7-2 and TRBJ2-1 gives the whole variable domain GAGVSQSPSNKVTEKGKDVELRCDPISGHTALYWYRQSLGQGLEFLIYFQGNSAPDKSGLPSDRFSAERTGGSVSTLTIQRTQQEDSAVYLCASSLRQISSYNEQFFGPGTRLTVL.

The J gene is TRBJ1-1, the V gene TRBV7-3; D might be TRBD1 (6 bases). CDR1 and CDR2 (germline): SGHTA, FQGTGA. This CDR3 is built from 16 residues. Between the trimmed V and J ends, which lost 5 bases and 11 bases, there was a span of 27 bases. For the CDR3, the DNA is TGTGCCAGCAGCCGGGGGGGCAACAGGTCCGGCCGTGAGGCTTTCTTT. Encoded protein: CASSRGGNRSGREAFF.

Here the CDR3 reads CASRPDRGRSYNSPLHF. The CDR3, as DNA: TGTGCCAGCAGACCCGACAGGGGGCGCTCCTATAATTCACCCCTCCACTTT. V is TRBV27 and J is TRBJ1-6, with 10 bases aligning to TRBD1. The CDR3 has 17 residues. Trimming at V came to 6 bases and at J to 0 bases, leaving 5 bases not matched to a gene. Germline V lookup: CDR1 MNHEY, CDR2 SMNVEV (reference sequence).

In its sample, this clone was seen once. DNA of the CDR3: TGTGCCATCATACCCATCAGGGTGAGCAATCAGCCCCAGCATTTT. Amino acids: CAIIPIRVSNQPQHF. The chain joins TRBV10-3 to TRBJ1-5; a possible D gene is TRBD1 (5 bases). Germline CDR1 reads ENHRY; CDR2 reads SYGVKD. The CDR3 extends over 15 amino acids. Trimming left V 7 bases short and J 1 base short, with 14 bases between.

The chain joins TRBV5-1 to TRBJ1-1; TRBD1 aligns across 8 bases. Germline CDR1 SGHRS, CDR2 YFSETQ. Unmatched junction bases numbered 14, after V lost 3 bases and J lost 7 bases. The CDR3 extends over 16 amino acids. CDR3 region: CASSSHPGAGQGEAFF. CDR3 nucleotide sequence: TGCGCCAGCAGCTCCCACCCCGGGGCTGGACAGGGTGAAGCTTTCTTT.

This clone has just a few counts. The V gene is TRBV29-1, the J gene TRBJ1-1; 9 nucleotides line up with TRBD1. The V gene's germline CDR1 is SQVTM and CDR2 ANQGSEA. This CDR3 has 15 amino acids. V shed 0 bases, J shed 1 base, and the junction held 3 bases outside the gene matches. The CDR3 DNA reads TGCAGCGTTGAAGAAGGGACAGGGAAGAACACTGAAGCTTTCTTT. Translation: CSVEEGTGKNTEAFF.

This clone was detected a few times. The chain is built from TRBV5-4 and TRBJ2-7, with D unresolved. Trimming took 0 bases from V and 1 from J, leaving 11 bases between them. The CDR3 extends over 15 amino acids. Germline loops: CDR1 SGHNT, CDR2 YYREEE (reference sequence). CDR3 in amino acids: CASSLGGSRSYEQYF. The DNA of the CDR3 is TGTGCCAGCAGCTTGGGTGGGTCACGATCCTACGAGCAGTACTTC.

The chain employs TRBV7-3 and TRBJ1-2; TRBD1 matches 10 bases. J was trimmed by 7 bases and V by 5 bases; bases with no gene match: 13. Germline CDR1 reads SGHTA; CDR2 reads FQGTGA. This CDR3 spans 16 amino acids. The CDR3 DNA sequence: TGTGCCAGCAGCCTTGCGTCGGGACAGGGGAGTTCTGGCTACACCTTC. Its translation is CASSLASGQGSSGYTF.

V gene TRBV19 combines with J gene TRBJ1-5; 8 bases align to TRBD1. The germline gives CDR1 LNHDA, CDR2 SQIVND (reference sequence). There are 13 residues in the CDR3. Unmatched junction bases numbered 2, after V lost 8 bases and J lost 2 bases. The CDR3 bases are TGTGCCAGTGGGACAGGCCGCAATCAGCCCCAGCATTTT. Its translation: CASGTGRNQPQHF.

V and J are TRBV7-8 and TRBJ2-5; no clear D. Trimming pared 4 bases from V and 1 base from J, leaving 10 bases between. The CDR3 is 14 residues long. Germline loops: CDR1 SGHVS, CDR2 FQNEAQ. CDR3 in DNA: TGTGCCAGCAGCTCCACCCCCACCCAAGAGACCCAGTACTTC. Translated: CASSSTPTQETQYF.